Listed below are T cell receptor beta chains from one sample, sequenced in a study of T-cell reconstitution after alpha-beta-depleted transplantation in children. In TCRdb, the PCR reads were re-called with MiXCR into one record per CDR3 protein. The repertoire holds approximately 100,000 distinct CDR3 sequences, with less than 15% as singletons. The sample in question was PBMCs from the stem cell graft donor, obtained from the stem cell graft. The receptors come from a human donor who donated a stem cell graft to a child with inherited bone marrow failure. The CDR3 runs from the conserved cysteine through the conserved F or W. A D gene is named only where the DNA matches it firmly. Rows may omit the clone size; those that give it use once, few, many or a size class.

j_call: TRBJ2-7
d_call: .
clone_size: many
v_call: TRBV18
cdr3_aa: CASSPASYEQYF
cdr3_nt: TGTGCCAGCAGCCCTGCCTCCTACGAGCAGTACTTC

j_call: TRBJ2-1
d_call: .
clone_size: .
v_call: TRBV7-3
cdr3_aa: CASSFFGAGNNEQFF
cdr3_nt: TGTGCCAGCAGCTTTTTCGGGGCGGGGAACAATGAGCAGTTCTTC

j_call: TRBJ2-1
d_call: TRBD2
clone_size: many
v_call: TRBV20-1
cdr3_aa: CSARDVSGGATYNEQFF
cdr3_nt: TGCAGTGCTAGAGATGTAAGCGGGGGGGCGACCTACAATGAGCAGTTCTTC

j_call: TRBJ2-3
d_call: .
clone_size: many
v_call: TRBV4-3
cdr3_aa: CASSQSFADHTDTQYF
cdr3_nt: TGCGCCAGCAGCCAGTCCTTTGCGGACCACACAGATACGCAGTATTTT

j_call: TRBJ2-1
d_call: .
clone_size: many
v_call: TRBV29-1
cdr3_aa: CSVARTNQFF
cdr3_nt: TGCAGCGTTGCCCGGACAAACCAGTTCTTC

j_call: TRBJ2-5
d_call: TRBD2
clone_size: many
v_call: TRBV7-2
cdr3_aa: CASSPRTSEQETQYF
cdr3_nt: TGTGCCAGCAGCCCCCGGACTAGCGAGCAAGAGACCCAGTACTTC

j_call: TRBJ2-7
d_call: TRBD2
clone_size: many
v_call: TRBV20-1
cdr3_aa: CSARTPTSGGYSYEQYF
cdr3_nt: TGCAGTGCTAGAACCCCGACTAGCGGGGGTTACTCCTACGAGCAGTACTTC

j_call: TRBJ1-3
d_call: .
clone_size: many
v_call: TRBV5-1
cdr3_aa: CASSLVGHQRRTEVDTIYF
cdr3_nt: TGCGCCAGCAGCTTGGTAGGTCATCAGAGGAGGACTGAGGTGGACACCATATATTTT

j_call: TRBJ1-1
d_call: TRBD1
clone_size: many
v_call: TRBV12-3/TRBV12-4
cdr3_aa: CASSGYSDRGTKAFF
cdr3_nt: TGTGCCAGCAGCGGCTACTCGGACAGGGGCACTAAAGCTTTCTTT

j_call: TRBJ2-2
d_call: .
clone_size: many
v_call: TRBV10-3
cdr3_aa: CAISETGELFF
cdr3_nt: TGTGCCATCAGTGAGACCGGGGAGCTGTTTTTT

j_call: TRBJ1-1
d_call: .
clone_size: many
v_call: TRBV18
cdr3_aa: CASSPPWKESEAFF
cdr3_nt: TGTGCCAGCTCACCACCATGGAAGGAGTCTGAAGCTTTCTTT

j_call: TRBJ1-5
d_call: TRBD1
clone_size: .
v_call: TRBV19
cdr3_aa: CASHGQGALWGQPQHF
cdr3_nt: TGTGCCAGTCACGGACAGGGGGCCCTCTGGGGTCAGCCCCAGCATTTT

j_call: TRBJ2-7
d_call: .
clone_size: many
v_call: TRBV4-2
cdr3_aa: CASSQDPQRYEQYF
cdr3_nt: TGTGCCAGCAGCCAAGATCCCCAAAGGTACGAGCAGTACTTC

j_call: TRBJ2-7
d_call: TRBD2
clone_size: .
v_call: TRBV11-1
cdr3_aa: CASSLASGLAVYEQYF
cdr3_nt: TGTGCCAGCAGCTTAGCTTCGGGACTAGCGGTCTACGAGCAGTACTTC

j_call: TRBJ2-1
d_call: .
clone_size: many
v_call: TRBV24-1
cdr3_aa: CATSDPGASAYNEQFF
cdr3_nt: TGTGCCACCAGTGACCCGGGGGCTAGCGCTTACAATGAGCAGTTCTTC

j_call: TRBJ2-2
d_call: .
clone_size: many
v_call: TRBV24-1
cdr3_aa: CATSGTAAGELFF
cdr3_nt: TGTGCCACCAGTGGGACAGCCGCCGGGGAGCTGTTTTTT

j_call: TRBJ2-1
d_call: .
clone_size: many
v_call: TRBV3-1
cdr3_aa: CASSQVRSEQFF
cdr3_nt: TGTGCCAGCAGCCAAGTGAGGTCTGAGCAGTTCTTC

j_call: TRBJ2-1
d_call: .
clone_size: many
v_call: TRBV28
cdr3_aa: CASNLVQGWGNEQFF
cdr3_nt: TGTGCCAGCAACCTTGTCCAGGGTTGGGGAAATGAGCAGTTCTTC

j_call: TRBJ1-1
d_call: .
clone_size: many
v_call: TRBV4-2
cdr3_aa: CASRAVNTEAFF
cdr3_nt: TGTGCCAGCCGAGCGGTGAACACTGAAGCTTTCTTT

j_call: TRBJ1-4
d_call: .
clone_size: many
v_call: TRBV28
cdr3_aa: CASSGGGGQREKLFF
cdr3_nt: TGTGCCAGCAGCGGGGGAGGGGGGCAGCGGGAAAAACTGTTTTTT

j_call: TRBJ2-7
d_call: TRBD2
clone_size: many
v_call: TRBV9
cdr3_aa: CASSPGGSYEQYF
cdr3_nt: TGTGCCAGCAGCCCGGGGGGTTCCTACGAGCAGTACTTC

j_call: TRBJ1-1
d_call: .
clone_size: many
v_call: TRBV7-9
cdr3_aa: CASSLTQRTEAFF
cdr3_nt: TGTGCCAGCAGCTTGACCCAGCGCACTGAAGCTTTCTTT

j_call: TRBJ2-3
d_call: .
clone_size: many
v_call: TRBV9
cdr3_aa: CASNTGMSTDTQYF
cdr3_nt: TGTGCCAGCAATACAGGGATGAGCACAGATACGCAGTATTTT

j_call: TRBJ2-2
d_call: .
clone_size: many
v_call: TRBV12-3/TRBV12-4
cdr3_aa: CASRGITGELFF
cdr3_nt: TGTGCCAGCAGGGGGATCACCGGGGAGCTGTTTTTT

j_call: TRBJ2-3
d_call: TRBD2
clone_size: many
v_call: TRBV5-1
cdr3_aa: CASSLGSGSLLADTQYF
cdr3_nt: TGCGCCAGCAGCTTGGGTAGCGGGAGTTTACTCGCAGATACGCAGTATTTT

j_call: TRBJ2-1
d_call: TRBD1
clone_size: many
v_call: TRBV20-1
cdr3_aa: CSARGDGTGQTSYNEQFF
cdr3_nt: TGCAGTGCTAGAGGGGACGGGACAGGACAAACGTCCTACAATGAGCAGTTCTTC

j_call: TRBJ1-5
d_call: .
clone_size: many
v_call: TRBV6-2/TRBV6-3
cdr3_aa: CASSSGGWAQPQHF
cdr3_nt: TGTGCCAGCAGTTCCGGGGGGTGGGCGCAGCCCCAGCATTTT

j_call: TRBJ1-1
d_call: .
clone_size: many
v_call: TRBV5-5
cdr3_aa: CASSLEFENTEAFF
cdr3_nt: TGTGCCAGCAGCTTGGAATTCGAGAACACTGAAGCTTTCTTT

j_call: TRBJ2-2
d_call: .
clone_size: .
v_call: TRBV6-5
cdr3_aa: CASGTSSNTGELFF
cdr3_nt: TGTGCCAGCGGTACTAGCTCTAACACCGGGGAGCTGTTTTTT